The next 27 T cell receptor beta chains were all read from a single sample in a study of identical twins listed by TCRdb under 2016. Receptor libraries were prepared by 5' RACE. The run used an Illumina HiSeq 2000. TCRdb took the public reads, trimmed them with fastp at Q25, ran MiXCR for clone calling and kept in-frame beta chains. Each record represents a unique CDR3 protein, reported with the most common genes and DNA among its rows. The sample table records 450,000 or so distinct CDR3 sequences; 20% to 25% of these occur just once. The ten top clones hold over 2.5% of the sample. The same sample was also studied in work on T cells expressing NK-cell markers.

Sequencing was performed on CD4+ T cells sorted from blood. These receptors came from a woman aged 18-29 years in good health.

J is TRBJ2-1 and V is TRBV5-1, with TRBD1 as a possible D gene (6 bases). Trimming removed 1 base at V and 5 bases at J, with 16 bases between. Germline CDR1 and CDR2: SGHRS and YFSETQ. The CDR3 contains 16 residues. CDR3 sequence (DNA): TGCGCCAGCAGCTTGTCCCTAGGGACAACTAACAATGAGCAGTTCTTC. Protein sequence: CASSLSLGTTNNEQFF.

The rearrangement joins TRBV24-1 to TRBJ1-5; D gene unclear. The CDR3 covers 13 residues. Looked up from germline, CDR1 is KGHDR and CDR2 is SFDVKD. The V gene lost 10 bases and the J gene lost 0 bases, with 9 bases spanning the gap. The CDR3 is CATAEYSNQPQHF. CDR3 nucleotides: TGTGCCACGGCAGAGTATAGCAATCAGCCCCAGCATTTT.

This clonotype was seen a handful of times. The gene calls are TRBV7-9 and TRBJ2-5; D is unresolved. The V gene lost 5 bases and the J gene lost 4 bases, with 14 bases spanning the gap. There are 14 residues in the CDR3. Looked up from germline, CDR1 is SEHNR and CDR2 is FQNEAQ (reference sequence). CDR3 in DNA: TGTGCCAGCAGCCCCAGATCCCGGACAGAGACCCAGTACTTC. Encoded protein: CASSPRSRTETQYF.

The J gene is TRBJ2-1, the V gene TRBV4-1, with D perhaps matching TRBD1 or TRBD2 (5 bases each). CDR3 length: 15 amino acids. Germline V gene sequence: CDR1 MGHRA, CDR2 YSYEKL. V was shortened by 1 base and J by 8 bases, with 15 bases between the two germline ends. The DNA of the CDR3 is TGCGCCAGCAGCCAAGTCGGGGCCGACGGGGATGAGCAGTTCTTC. Translation gives CASSQVGADGDEQFF.

The rearrangement joins TRBV7-9 to TRBJ1-3; no definite D call. The CDR3 extends over 14 amino acids. Trimming took off 2 bases at V and 2 bases at J, with 7 bases between the two ends. CDR1 is SEHNR, CDR2 FQNEAQ, per germline (reference sequence). Written as DNA, the CDR3 is TGTGCCAGCAGCTTACGAGAGGCTGGAAACACCATATATTTT. Translated: CASSLREAGNTIYF.

This clonotype has a count of ten or more. V gene TRBV5-1 combines with J gene TRBJ2-1; 9 bases map to TRBD2. CDR1 and CDR2 from the germline V gene are SGHRS and YFSETQ. CDR3 length: 16 amino acids. The ends lost 5 bases at V and 5 bases at J; junction bases unmatched: 11. CDR3 loop: CASRPRASGDHNEQFF. DNA for the CDR3: TGCGCCAGCAGACCCCGGGCTAGCGGGGACCACAATGAGCAGTTCTTC.

This clonotype was counted between two and nine times. The V call is TRBV5-1, the J call TRBJ1-4; the D is unclear. Germline CDR1 and CDR2: SGHRS and YFSETQ. V lost 6 bases and J lost 8, with 11 bases in between. The CDR3 is made up of 12 amino acids. Written as DNA, the CDR3 is TGCGCCAGCACGGAGGGCGGAGAAAAACTGTTTTTT. Translated: CASTEGGEKLFF.

The V gene is TRBV12-3 or TRBV12-4, the J gene TRBJ1-1; D not resolved. V was pared by 1 base and J by 1 base, with 7 bases between. This CDR3 is built from 14 residues. The CDR3 protein is CASSLGFRNTEAFF. In nucleotides, the CDR3 is TGTGCCAGCAGTTTAGGATTCCGGAACACTGAAGCTTTCTTT.

This clonotype was seen many times. The chain recombines TRBV10-3 with TRBJ2-5; D gene ambiguous. V was trimmed by 6 bases and J by 3 bases, leaving 11 bases between them. This CDR3 has 13 residues. The V gene's germline CDR1 is ENHRY and CDR2 SYGVKD. CDR3 amino acids: CAISRQVEETQYF. For the CDR3, the DNA is TGTGCCATCAGCCGGCAGGTTGAAGAGACCCAGTACTTC.

The rearrangement uses TRBV5-6 and TRBJ2-7; a weak D match, TRBD2 (5 bases). The CDR3 totals 15 residues. Germline V gives CDR1 SGHDT, CDR2 YYEEEE. V lost 2 bases to trimming and J lost 3 bases, with 15 bases between them. In DNA, the CDR3 is TGTGCCAGCAGCTTTAGGCGAGGGCTAGTCTACGAGCAGTACTTC. Translating gives CASSFRRGLVYEQYF. Full variable domain (remainder filled in from reference TRBV5-6 and TRBJ2-7): DAGVTQSPTHLIKTRGQQVTLRCSPKSGHDTVSWYQQALGQGPQFIFQYYEEEERQRGNFPDRFSGHQFPNYSSELNVNALLLGDSALYLCASSFRRGLVYEQYFGPGTRLTVT.

The chain carries TRBV3-1 and TRBJ1-4; 10 bases align to TRBD1. The CDR3 consists of 15 residues. The V gene's germline CDR1 is LGHDT and CDR2 YNNKEL (reference sequence). V shed 1 base, J shed 6 bases, and the junction held 2 bases outside the gene matches. CDR3 loop: CASSQAGTGDEKLFF. DNA for the CDR3: TGTGCCAGCAGCCAAGCCGGGACAGGGGATGAAAAACTGTTTTTT.

V gene TRBV12-3 or TRBV12-4 combines with J gene TRBJ2-7, with D possibly matching TRBD2 (5 bases). The V end was cut by 0 bases, the J end by 3 bases, with 9 bases between. This CDR3 is built from 14 residues. The CDR3 sequence is CASSLALAGYEQYF. DNA of the CDR3: TGTGCCAGCAGTTTAGCCCTCGCGGGCTACGAGCAGTACTTC.

This clonotype has a count of ten or more. V and J are TRBV20-1 and TRBJ1-1, with a weak D call TRBD1 (6 bases). The length of the CDR3 is 12 residues. CDR1 is DFQATT, CDR2 SNEGSKA, per germline (reference sequence). This chain's CDR3 is CRPGEGGWSAFF. In DNA form, the CDR3 reads TGCAGGCCAGGAGAGGGGGGATGGTCTGCTTTCTTT.

V gene TRBV10-3 combines with J gene TRBJ2-1; 14 bases align to TRBD2. The length of the CDR3 is 17 residues. Germline CDR1 ENHRY, CDR2 SYGVKD. V shed 3 bases, J shed 5 bases, and the junction held 6 bases outside the gene matches. This chain's CDR3 is CAISDRGLAGDHNEQFF. CDR3 sequence (DNA): TGTGCCATCAGTGACCGGGGACTAGCGGGAGACCACAATGAGCAGTTCTTC.

The rearrangement links TRBV15 to TRBJ2-1, with D perhaps given as TRBD1 or TRBD2 (5 bases each). The CDR3 length is 16 residues. V lost 5 bases, J lost 5 bases, and 19 bases lay in between. CDR1 and CDR2 (germline): LNHNV, YYDKDF (reference sequence). In nucleotides, the CDR3 is TGTGCCACCAGCCGGTCAGTGGGGCCCGGGAACAATGAGCAGTTCTTC. It encodes CATSRSVGPGNNEQFF.

The rearrangement links TRBV7-9 to TRBJ2-3; no reliable D call. Germline V lookup: CDR1 SEHNR, CDR2 FQNEAQ (reference sequence). This CDR3 has 12 amino acids. Trimming left V 5 bases short and J 6 bases short, with 9 bases between. The CDR3 nucleotides are TGTGCCAGCAGCCAGATATGGGATACGCAGTATTTT. It is translated as CASSQIWDTQYF.

This chain uses TRBV12-5 with TRBJ2-1; 10 bases match TRBD2. CDR3 length: 19 residues. Trimming took 6 bases from V and 4 from J; bases not matched to a gene: 18. Per germline, CDR1 LGHNT and CDR2 FRNRAP. The CDR3 nucleotides are TGTGCTAGTGGCCCCACACGCGCTAGCGGGGGCCCACATTACAATGAGCAGTTCTTC. Its protein product is CASGPTRASGGPHYNEQFF.

This clonotype was recorded only once. The chain couples TRBV6-5 to TRBJ1-2; 8 bases agree with TRBD1. V gave up 2 bases and J gave up 2 bases; unmatched junction bases: 4. Per the germline V gene, CDR1 is MNHEY and CDR2 is SVGAGI. The CDR3 runs to 15 residues. Written as DNA, the CDR3 is TGTGCCAGCAGTTACAACCGGGACAGGAACTATGGCTACACCTTC. It codes for CASSYNRDRNYGYTF.

This clonotype was observed a few times. This chain connects TRBV18 to TRBJ2-1, with 9 nucleotides matching TRBD2. There are 14 residues in the CDR3. V was pared by 5 bases and J by 4 bases, with 3 bases of the junction left unmatched. Germline CDR1 is KGHSH and CDR2 is LQKENI. The CDR3 DNA reads as TGTGCCAGCTCAGCTAGCGGGATATACAATGAGCAGTTCTTC. Its protein is CASSASGIYNEQFF.

This clonotype appeared a few times. The CDR3 region has the DNA TGTGCCAGCAGATGGGAAGCGGGAGGAGGGGCAGATACGCAGTATTTT. It encodes CASRWEAGGGADTQYF. This rearrangement joins TRBV12-3 or TRBV12-4 to TRBJ2-3; 9 bases are shared with TRBD2. CDR3 length: 16 amino acids. V dropped 6 bases and J dropped 4; count of bases not matched to a gene: 11.

V usage is TRBV24-1 and J usage is TRBJ2-3; 7 bases are a match to TRBD2. CDR3 length: 15 residues. V dropped 7 bases and J dropped 1; count of bases not matched to a gene: 7. From germline, CDR1 is KGHDR and CDR2 SFDVKD. The CDR3 reads CATSPGRGGTDTQYF. For the CDR3, the DNA is TGTGCCACCAGCCCAGGGAGGGGTGGCACAGATACGCAGTATTTT.

This chain joins TRBV6-1 and TRBJ2-3; perhaps TRBD2 as D (5 bases). The CDR3 covers 13 residues. Germline CDR1 is MNHNS and CDR2 is SASEGT. V lost 5 bases, J lost 5 bases, and 11 bases lay in between. CDR3 coding DNA: TGTGCCAGCAGTCGAGGGATGGGAGATACGCAGTATTTT. Encoded protein: CASSRGMGDTQYF.

The V gene is TRBV12-3 or TRBV12-4, the J gene TRBJ1-2, with 7 bases matching TRBD1. The CDR3 has 16 residues. V was pared by 5 bases and J by 7 bases, with 16 bases of the junction left unmatched. The CDR3 here is CASSLSRTGQSSGYTF. The CDR3 DNA is TGTGCCAGCAGTCTCTCCAGGACAGGCCAATCGTCTGGCTACACCTTC.

The CDR3 coding sequence is TGTGCCAGCAGCTTAGCGCCCCGAGAGACCCAGTACTTC. Residues: CASSLAPRETQYF. This rearrangement joins TRBV11-2 to TRBJ2-5, with unresolved D. The CDR3 length is 13 residues. Trimming left V 1 base short and J 4 bases short, with 7 bases between. CDR1 SGHAT and CDR2 FQNNGV come from the germline V gene.

The table lists this clonotype with a few counts. This chain connects TRBV10-3 to TRBJ2-3; D gene ambiguous. CDR1 and CDR2 from the germline V gene are ENHRY and SYGVKD. The germline V and J ends were trimmed by 6 bases and 0 bases, with 4 bases remaining between them. There are 12 residues in the CDR3. The CDR3 coding sequence is TGTGCCATCAGACAAAGCACAGATACGCAGTATTTT. Amino acid sequence: CAIRQSTDTQYF.

V is TRBV7-2 and J is TRBJ2-7, with 7 bases that match TRBD1. The V gene end was trimmed by 2 bases and the J gene end by 4 bases; junction bases not matched to a gene: 8. Looked up from germline, CDR1 is SGHTA and CDR2 is FQGNSA. This CDR3 has 15 residues. The CDR3 protein is CASSLSTGARYEQYF. CDR3 in DNA: TGTGCCAGCAGCTTATCCACAGGGGCCCGATACGAGCAGTACTTC.

A few counts support this clonotype. The gene calls are TRBV7-8 and TRBJ1-1; no firm D call. Per germline, CDR1 SGHVS and CDR2 FQNEAQ. The CDR3 is made up of 14 amino acids. Trimming left V 0 bases short and J 7 bases short, with 12 bases between. The CDR3 region has the DNA TGTGCCAGCAGCTTAGCAGGGCGCCAATATGAAGCTTTCTTT. Translated: CASSLAGRQYEAFF.